Here is one T cell receptor beta chain with its context. The clone's antigen remains unknown. The record has no base qualities; no much larger clone is one base away. This sample is drawn from a study of cytomegalovirus exposure and HLA in healthy donors (dated by TCRdb to about 2017). About the investigation overall: An earlier analysis of roughly 570 of the donors reported under 300 Gb of sequence data and approximately 120 million unique TCR beta sequences obtained from about 179 million T cells. Around 320 gigabases of sequencing data and tens of millions of unique TCR sequences were included in an early release covering roughly 600 HLA-typed donors. The genetic ancestry cluster associated with self-reported Caucasian donors included 65% to 90% of the roughly 390 genotyped donors. The aim of the study was to test whether cataloging public T cell receptors could identify signatures of past pathogen exposure. The T cell repertoires of some 670 subjects were profiled by immunosequencing and related to cytomegalovirus serostatus. Along with the approximately 650-subject first cohort, a separate validation cohort of over a hundred different subjects was used. To predict cytomegalovirus infection status, the study brought together high-throughput TCR immunosequencing, statistical association of individual TCRs with disease status, and machine learning. A later analysis re-analyzed previously published TCR beta repertoires from 650 to 800 donors and added high-resolution HLA genotyping to study TCR occurrence patterns. Rather than using new phenotypic data, the later analysis identified candidate immune exposures from TCR beta sequences and from how often those sequences occurred across donors. In an earlier analysis of 587 of the donors, high-throughput TCR beta sequencing was used to judge whether each TCR beta V gene segment behaved as functional or pseudogenic. Donor age, sex, ethnicity and CMV serostatus were compiled alongside the repertoire data. Genome-wide SNP genotypes for about 65% of the 666 donors were used in a later genetic analysis, which treated that subset as a discovery cohort. All discovery cohort repertoires had been generated on a single sequencing platform. HLA typing covered class I and class II loci at four-digit resolution. The number of donors typed differed by locus, with roughly 629-640 for A, B, C, DRB1 and DQB1, roughly 550 for DQA1, nearly 610 for DPA1, and approximately 470 for DPB1. Five DR-DQ haplotypes were handled as single units for association and clustering, since linkage in the cohort was strong. Among around 400 genotyped donors of the cohort, an average of about 220,000 unique TCR beta nucleotide sequences was sequenced per donor, of which about 19% were non-productive.

The cohort comprised fewer than 750 healthy bone marrow donors. Cohort members were all nominally healthy when sampled, although unrecorded immune exposures were likely present. The donor was CMV seropositive and was included in the group of about 290 seropositive cohort members. Each donor provided a peripheral blood sample, and peripheral blood mononuclear cells were used for TCR beta sequencing. The Qiagen DNeasy Blood Extraction Kit was used to extract genomic DNA from the blood cell samples. Library prep was done by the immunoSEQ multiplex PCR assay. For the multiplex PCR, a mixture combining 60 forward primers for TCR Vbeta segments and 13 reverse primers for TCR Jbeta segments was used. The CDR3 region of rearranged TCR beta genes was amplified from genomic DNA by a multiplex PCR assay. The Illumina HiSeq System was used to sequence the amplified TCR beta libraries as 87-base-pair reads. Per the source publication's procedure: Across the roughly 600 repertoires, a later analysis counted tens of millions of unique TCR beta chains, roughly 11 million of which were shared by at least two donors. Raw reads were error-corrected and collapsed into unique sequences with a nearest-neighbor algorithm that merged closely related sequences to remove PCR and sequencing errors. CDR3 sequences were aligned to IMGT reference sequences to assign V, D and J gene segments. Each retained sequence needed at least a six-nucleotide match to both a V gene segment and a J gene segment. Rearrangements were called productive when the CDR3 lacked stop codons and stayed in frame with V and J; all others were non-productive. Following IMGT convention, CDR3 was defined as the stretch from the second conserved V-encoded cysteine to the conserved J-encoded phenylalanine. In an earlier analysis of roughly 580 of the donors, sequences lacking an unambiguous match to a single V gene segment were excluded. In an earlier analysis of roughly 500 of the donors, V segments were called functional above 56.7% productive rearrangements and were called segregating when the between-donor standard deviation exceeded 5%. A statistical classification framework was built to diagnose cytomegalovirus status from the catalog of TCR beta chain sequences. V and J gene assignment, in a later analysis, came from comparing TCR nucleotide sequences with IMGT/GENE-DB human TR gene sequences. A later analysis assigned CDR3 sequences and most-parsimonious VDJ recombination scenarios with the TCRdist pipeline. In a later analysis, every TCR beta chain was defined by the combination of its CDR3 amino acid sequence and its V-gene family, and reads without a unique V-gene family were dropped. As a way to deal with suspected cross-contamination and a sequencing artifact, a later analysis dropped hundreds of nucleotide sequences that were highly shared and had low generation probability. For each public chain, a later analysis derived a clonal expansion index from normalized ranks of inferred template counts within each repertoire. A later analysis computed generation probabilities with a VDJ recombination model fitted to out-of-frame rearrangements, and checked the results against IGoR. A later analysis scored TCR-TCR, TCR-HLA and TCR-CMV co-occurrence with hypergeometric tests, applying a repertoire-size bias correction to TCR pairs. To estimate false discovery rates, a later analysis permuted the HLA or CMV assignments 20 times. In a later analysis, co-occurring TCRs were grouped using DBSCAN, and TCRdist sequence similarity was added for clustering within HLA-allele-positive subsets. Repertoires with fewer than 30,000 or more than 120,000 public chains were left out of co-occurrence clustering, as were five repertoires with anomalous nucleotide sharing. TCRdb provides this immuneACCESS table in a form limited to in-frame rearrangements. Some clones are lacking; in checked studies, under half of them reflect an unresolved V gene, and why the rest are absent is not known. The D gene and trimming were derived from the DNA, and the V and J assignments and clone size from that table. Here the sample has about 130,000 clones; under 80% occur a single time. 4.3% of the sample comes from the top ten.

Broad study findings and their caveats: At a false discovery rate of 0.05, a later analysis linked 16,951 TCR beta sequences to specific HLA alleles. The classifier was reported to diagnose cytomegalovirus status with high specificity and sensitivity in both the original cohort and the validation cohort. When HLA alleles, especially DR and DQ, strongly co-occurred, attributing TCR associations to individual alleles was difficult. V-gene and J-gene trimming of TCR beta chains was associated with a missense DCLRE1C variant in a later genetic analysis, and the association was replicated in an independent cohort. Sequencing depth was assumed to be roughly uniform across donors in the presence/absence analyses, though that assumption may not hold. The study listed 164 TCR beta chains as associated with cytomegalovirus. It was suggested by the authors that the approach could potentially be generalized to other disease states and immunological phenotypes. Most CMV-associated TCR beta chains appeared to be HLA-restricted in a later analysis, and the HLA associations seemed to be driven largely by CMV exposure. According to a later analysis, parvovirus B19, influenza, CMV and Epstein-Barr virus appeared linked to several top co-occurrence clusters. Because HLA typing was unavailable for some donors at each locus, only the typed subset was used in association tests. While some public TCRs were present in many individuals, most TCR sequences turned up only very rarely across donors. According to a later analysis, TCR association rates differed among HLA loci, with DRB1 alleles showing the most associated TCRs and HLA-C alleles showing the fewest. CMV serostatus was the only immune exposure information available for the cohort. The sequencing pipeline was judged likely to have produced a cluster of highly shared sequence variants as a technical artifact. According to a later genetic analysis, donors in an Asian-associated ancestry cluster had fewer N-insertions in productive TCRs than the approximately 700-donor mean. A further reported finding was that TCR beta sequences accurately predicted the HLA-A and HLA-B alleles for most subjects in the first cohort. Because counts were too low, about 18 rarely observed V segments, including chromosome 9 orphons, were left out of the earlier analysis of roughly 600 of the donors. In a later analysis, HLA-associated TCR beta chains were found to be more clonally expanded and to have lower generation probabilities than equally common non-associated chains. Linkage disequilibrium might explain the correlated functional status among segregating V segments, but an unknown experimental factor could not be ruled out. In this cohort, only TCR beta chains were sequenced, and detectable features were limited by the absence of alpha or paired-chain data. In vitro tests confirmed that a few of the cytomegalovirus-associated TCR beta chains recognize cytomegalovirus antigens. An earlier analysis of around 500 of the donors showed that most TCR beta V segments appeared in productive rearrangements either about 90% or about 30% of the time, which broadly matched IMGT annotations.

This clonotype was sampled from a man aged 18-30 years in good health and CMV-seropositive. The sample consisted of PBMCs.

The nucleotide sequence reads TGTGCCTGGAGGGCGGGACTGCCCTACAATGAGCAGTTCTTC. This translates into CAWRAGLPYNEQFF. The rearrangement joined TRBV30 to TRBJ2-1; matching of 6 bases hints at TRBD2 as the D gene. The CDR3 runs 14 residues from the cysteine to the phenylalanine. Only CDR3 DNA is held: 42 bases, read in frame from base 1. Relative to germline, V is 3 bases shorter and J is 2 bases shorter, with 11 bases between their ends. The germline V gene (reference sequence) gives CDR1 as GTSNPN and CDR2 as SVGIG.